This T cell receptor (beta chain) was sequenced for a study of T cell responses to AZD1222 COVID-19 vaccine. Study findings and constraints: Spike was spanned by vaccine-associated CD4 TCRs, which were dominant at 160-218 and 743-854. Repertoire samples came only from after the peak T cell response.

Assay: immunoSEQ multiplex PCR; the TCRdb copy retains only in-frame clones and omits some. The profile covers tens of thousands of clones, with 93% appearing a single time and roughly 8.1% taken by the ten largest. Turning to this clone: Its cognate antigen is unknown.

Per the germline V gene, CDR1 is LGHNA and CDR2 is YSLEER. Trimming took 8 bases from V and 5 from J; bases not matched to a gene: 8. The CDR3 spans 14 residues. The sequence was collected from an adult in good health. This specimen was peripheral blood, taken on day 0 of AZD1222 vaccination. This rearrangement joins TRBV4-3 to TRBJ1-1, with 10 positions matching TRBD1. The DNA of the CDR3 is TGCGCCAGCTCCAAAGGGGGACAGGGGACTGAAGCTTTCTTT. Translating it yields CASSKGGQGTEAFF.